These T cell receptor beta chains were read from a single sample in a study of CD8+ T cells in alopecia areata. Clones were read by immunoSEQ multiplex PCR, and TCRdb kept only the in-frame ones, dropping some. The table shows about 150,000 clones, with around 86% occurring only once. The sequences come from CD8+ T cells sorted from blood, collected at week 0. These receptors originate from a human donor with alopecia areata. Each CDR3 is given with its conserved first and last residue. Expanded clones get a size class; other rows say once, few or many, or leave the size out.

abundance,v_gene,j_gene,CDR3aa
NA,TRBV5-5,TRBJ2-6,CASSLVDGSPTGANVLTF
NA,TRBV4-1,TRBJ2-7,CASSQDGLEQYF
NA,TRBV7-9,TRBJ2-1,CASTPSLEGYEQFF
NA,TRBV5-1,TRBJ2-3,CASEPGLGITDTQYF
NA,TRBV27,TRBJ1-2,CASSPNNYGYTF
NA,TRBV6-1,TRBJ2-7,CASSAPTGSYEQYF
once,TRBV10-2,TRBJ1-4,CAIMEDEKLFF
NA,TRBV5-1,TRBJ2-7,CASSLKTGGAYEQYF
NA,TRBV9,TRBJ2-3,CASSSYGGFSTDTQYF
NA,TRBV7-3,TRBJ2-7,CASSPGTGGYEQYF
few,TRBV29-1,TRBJ2-1,CSVPGTGFYEQFF
once,TRBV7-9,TRBJ2-7,CASSLGQEAREQYF
NA,TRBV13,TRBJ2-7,CASSSGTGTYEQYF
few,TRBV29-1,TRBJ1-6,CSVEDDNSPLHF
NA,TRBV7-9,TRBJ2-3,CASRVLAGATDTQYF
NA,TRBV5-4,TRBJ2-7,CASSLPDSYEQYF
NA,TRBV6-5,TRBJ1-1,CASSYSGPNEAFF
once,TRBV27,TRBJ2-2,CASSHAGELFF
NA,TRBV6-1,TRBJ2-7,CASKGSAYEQYF
NA,TRBV7-9,TRBJ2-5,CASSTPQPQETQYF
NA,TRBV4-1,TRBJ2-7,CASSQDNRGGYEQYF
NA,TRBV13,TRBJ2-7,CASSLGRSPYEQYF
NA,TRBV7-3,TRBJ2-1,CASSPSPTDYSGGKYNEQFF
NA,TRBV5-1,TRBJ2-7,CASSFMQGSSYEQYF
NA,TRBV5-5,TRBJ2-2,CASSSGTGDTGELFF
NA,TRBV7-9,TRBJ2-7,CASSDVSYEQYF
few,TRBV30,TRBJ2-7,CAWSLAGGYEQYF
few,TRBV7-9,TRBJ2-5,CASSFGETQYF
NA,TRBV2,TRBJ2-1,CASRINEQFF
NA,TRBV27,TRBJ2-3,CASSFGDTQYF
NA,TRBV27,TRBJ1-2,CASSPPTGVGYTF
few,TRBV27,TRBJ2-7,CASSLSRGTLSYEQYF
NA,TRBV27,TRBJ2-3,CASSLSRDTQYF
NA,TRBV29-1,TRBJ2-7,CSVEDHRESVGEQYF
NA,TRBV6-1,TRBJ2-7,CASSEAGEDRLYGEQYF
NA,TRBV5-1,TRBJ2-7,CASSLLNSIGEQYF
NA,TRBV4-1,TRBJ2-2,CASSQKQGAGTGELFF
NA,TRBV29-1,TRBJ2-1,CSEGGEYNEQFF
NA,TRBV9,TRBJ1-1,CASSVGGSTEAFF
NA,TRBV6-5,TRBJ2-3,CASFAGGLTDTQYF
NA,TRBV6-1,TRBJ1-5,CASSEANPAFF
NA,TRBV29-1,TRBJ2-6,CSVGGDSGANVLTF
few,TRBV29-1,TRBJ2-4,CSVEVKNIQYF
NA,TRBV30,TRBJ1-6,CAWEQGSSYNSPLHF
once,TRBV11-2,TRBJ1-5,CASSFVGDQPQHF
NA,TRBV19,TRBJ2-1,CASSVTSGPNEQFF
NA,TRBV19,TRBJ2-3,CASSIGGTDTQYF
once,TRBV27,TRBJ2-2,CASSLEPQNTGELFF
once,TRBV9,TRBJ2-1,CASSLGTSGTYNEQFF
few,TRBV29-1,TRBJ2-3,CSGWGSGTDTQYF
NA,TRBV7-9,TRBJ2-7,CASSEPGQGTYGQYF
NA,TRBV19,TRBJ2-1,CASSISGDNEQFF
NA,TRBV10-3,TRBJ1-2,CAISETSAGRPYGYTF
NA,TRBV29-1,TRBJ2-7,CSVVGRTSYEQYF